The sequence of this T cell receptor (beta chain) was determined in a study of shared clonotypes between healthy human individuals. Caucasian adults residing in Nashville, Tennessee made up all the donors. Naive CD45RA+ and memory CD45RA-negative subsets were split from CD4+ cells. The CDR3 totals 12 residues. The V gene lost 8 bases and the J gene lost 7 bases, with 11 bases spanning the gap. Germline lookup yields CDR1 SNHLY and CDR2 FYNNEI. Sequencing used immunoSEQ multiplex PCR; TCRdb keeps in-frame clones, though not all of them. This table holds about 1.5 million clones, around 95% found once. Sequencing used naive CD4+ T cells sorted from blood. The subset here: CD45RA+ positively selected. This TCR derives from a man aged 30-40 years in good health. V usage is TRBV2 and J usage is TRBJ2-2; tentatively, D is TRBD2 (5 bases). The CDR3 coding sequence is TGTGCCAGCTCCGCTCGGGGCGGGGAGCTGTTTTTT. Translating gives CASSARGGELFF.